Presented here are 8 T cell receptor beta chains from one specimen sequenced in a study of shared clonotypes between healthy human individuals. Some clones are missing from TCRdb's copy, which holds only in-frame ones; the method was immunoSEQ multiplex PCR. The sample lists fewer than 2.5 million clones; over 85% were seen once. What was sequenced was naive CD4+ T cells from PBMCs. As to subset: CD45RA+ positively selected. Receptor source: a man in his late teens or twenties in good health. Some clones in this sample may be carry-over from other donors' samples.

The V gene is TRBV19, the J gene TRBJ2-1; weak D call: TRBD2 (5 bases). The CDR3 is 11 residues long. V lost 3 bases, J lost 13 bases, and 10 bases lay in between. From germline, CDR1 is LNHDA and CDR2 SQIVND (reference sequence). CDR3 bases: TGTGCCAGTAGTATTAACGGAGGCCAGTTCTTC. Residues: CASSINGGQFF.

The chain combines TRBV2 with TRBJ1-1; D perhaps matches TRBD1 (6 bases). There are 12 residues in the CDR3. Germline V gene data show CDR1 as SNHLY and CDR2 as FYNNEI. V lost 6 bases and J lost 10, with 15 bases in between. CDR3 region: CASSAGDIGAFF. CDR3 DNA: TGTGCCAGCAGCGCCGGGGACATTGGAGCTTTCTTT.

To note about this clone: The DNA is omitted, as the CDR3 cannot be located on it reliably, and the CDR3 follows TCRdb's listing. The chain's CDR3 is CASSPLRASSTGELFF. The chain is built from TRBV18 and TRBJ2-2. With termini counted, the CDR3 has 16 amino acids. Germline values: CDR1 KGHSH, CDR2 LQKENI.

This chain links TRBV7-2 with TRBJ2-7; D gene unclear. The V gene lost 2 bases and the J gene lost 5 bases, with 4 bases spanning the gap. The CDR3 is made up of 11 amino acids. The germline CDR1 and CDR2 sequences are SGHTA and FQGNSA. CDR3 sequence reads: CASSLYNEQYF. In DNA, the CDR3 is TGTGCCAGCAGCTTATACAACGAGCAGTACTTC.

The chain links TRBV4-3 to TRBJ2-3, with D tentatively TRBD1 or TRBD2 (5 bases each). CDR1 LGHNA and CDR2 YSLEER come from the germline V gene. This CDR3 is 15 amino acids long. V was clipped by 1 base and J by 4 bases, with 12 bases between them. CDR3 coding DNA: TGCGCCAGCAGCCAAGGAGGGGCCGAAGCAGATACGCAGTATTTT. It encodes CASSQGGAEADTQYF.

This clone was observed once. The identical CDR3 is also encoded by other nucleotide sequences in the sample. J is TRBJ2-1 and V is TRBV5-1; the match to TRBD1 covers 7 bases. V shed 0 bases and J 6 bases; nucleotides not matched to a gene: 6. Germline CDR1 SGHRS, CDR2 YFSETQ. The CDR3 extends over 15 amino acids. The DNA of the CDR3 is TGCGCCAGCAGCTTGGTACAGGCAGGGGGCAATGAGCAGTTCTTC. It is translated as CASSLVQAGGNEQFF.

The chain has TRBV5-1 and TRBJ2-7; 7 bases fit TRBD2. Germline V gene lookup returns CDR1 SGHRS and CDR2 YFSETQ. The V and J ends lost 4 bases and 6 bases, in that order; junction bases with no gene match: 10. This CDR3 is built from 14 residues. CDR3 bases: TGCGCCAGCAGCCCGATAGAGTGGGAGGGCGAGCAGTACTTC. It is translated as CASSPIEWEGEQYF.

V is TRBV4-1 and J is TRBJ2-5; TRBD1 matches at 9 bases. CDR1 and CDR2 from the germline V gene are MGHRA and YSYEKL. The CDR3 loop spans 14 amino acids. With 3 bases clipped from V and 4 bases from J, the junction kept 3 bases outside the gene matches. CDR3 sequence (DNA): TGCGCCAGCAGCCATACGACAGGGGGAGAGACCCAGTACTTC. Protein sequence: CASSHTTGGETQYF.